The 5 T cell receptor beta chains in this list originate from one sample, sequenced in a study of T-cell reconstitution after alpha-beta-depleted transplantation in children. The TCRbeta library was prepared with unique molecular identifiers. TCRdb analysed the PCR reads with MiXCR anew, one entry per CDR3 protein. The profile covers about 580,000 distinct CDR3 sequences, with 25% to 30% appearing a single time and 36% taken by the ten largest. The input for sequencing was PBMCs, taken before TCRalphabeta/CD19-depleted stem cell transplant. Every receptor here comes from a boy under two years old with Wiskott-Aldrich syndrome, due to receive a stem cell transplant.

The chain carries TRBV4-1 and TRBJ2-5; the D is unclear. V gave up 0 bases and J gave up 5 bases, with 10 bases separating them. The CDR3 has 14 amino acids. The germline gives CDR1 MGHRA, CDR2 YSYEKL. In DNA form, the CDR3 reads TGCGCCAGCAGCCAAGATGTTGGGGTGGAGACCCAGTACTTC. Translation: CASSQDVGVETQYF.

This clonotype was found a few times. This sequence joins TRBV20-1 and TRBJ2-1; possibly TRBD2 for D (6 bases). V lost 2 bases and J 4 bases, leaving 15 bases between the germline ends. CDR3 length equals 15 residues. CDR1 DFQATT and CDR2 SNEGSKA come from the germline V gene (reference sequence). Here the CDR3 reads CSARRGTPEYNEQFF. CDR3 DNA: TGCAGTGCTAGACGTGGGACTCCAGAATACAATGAGCAGTTCTTC.

The chain carries TRBV5-1 and TRBJ2-5, with D possibly matching TRBD2 (6 bases). CDR1 is SGHRS and CDR2 is YFSETQ in the germline V gene. The V and J ends lost 0 bases and 4 bases respectively, with 10 bases between them. This CDR3 has 14 amino acids. The CDR3 DNA reads as TGCGCCAGCAGCTTGGGGAGGGCCAGAGAGACCCAGTACTTC. Translating gives CASSLGRARETQYF.

The chain links TRBV12-3 or TRBV12-4 to TRBJ1-5, with no clear D. V lost 3 bases to trimming and J lost 2 bases, with 8 bases between them. The CDR3 runs to 14 residues. CDR3 DNA: TGTGCCAGCAGTTTGGGTGGGCGCAATCAGCCCCAGCATTTT. Protein sequence: CASSLGGRNQPQHF.

The rearrangement links TRBV11-2 to TRBJ2-2; a weak D match, TRBD2 (6 bases). The CDR3 has 18 amino acids. V shed 4 bases and J shed 3 bases, with 21 bases lying between them. Germline values: CDR1 SGHAT, CDR2 FQNNGV. The CDR3 sequence: CASSSLLAPMGDTGELFF. CDR3 nucleotide sequence: TGTGCCAGCAGCTCCTTACTAGCACCGATGGGGGACACCGGGGAGCTGTTTTTT. Supplemented by reference TRBV11-2 and TRBJ2-2, the full variable domain reads EAGVAQSPRYKIIEKRQSVAFWCNPISGHATLYWYQQILGQGPKLLIQFQNNGVVDDSQLPKDRFSAERLKGVDSTLKIQPAKLEDSAVYLCASSSLLAPMGDTGELFFGEGSRLTVL.